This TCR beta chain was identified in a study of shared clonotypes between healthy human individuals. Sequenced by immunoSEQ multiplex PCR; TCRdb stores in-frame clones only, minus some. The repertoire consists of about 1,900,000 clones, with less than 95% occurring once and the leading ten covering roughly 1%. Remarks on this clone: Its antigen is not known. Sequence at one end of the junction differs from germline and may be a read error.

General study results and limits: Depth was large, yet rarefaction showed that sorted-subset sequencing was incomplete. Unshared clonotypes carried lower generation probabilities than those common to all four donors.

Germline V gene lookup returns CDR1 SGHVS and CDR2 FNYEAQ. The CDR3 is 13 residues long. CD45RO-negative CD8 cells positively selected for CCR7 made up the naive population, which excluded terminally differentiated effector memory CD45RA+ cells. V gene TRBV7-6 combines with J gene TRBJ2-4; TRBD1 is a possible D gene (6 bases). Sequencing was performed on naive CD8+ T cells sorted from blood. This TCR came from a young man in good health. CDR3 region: CASSPEGSFRGDF. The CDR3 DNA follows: TGTGCCAGCAGCCCCGAAGGTTCTTTCAGGGGTGACTTC. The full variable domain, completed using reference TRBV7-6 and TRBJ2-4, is GAGVSQSPRYKVTKRGQDVALRCDPISGHVSLYWYRQALGQGPEFLTYFNYEAQQDKSGLPNDRFSAERPEGSISTLTIQRTEQRDSAMYRCASSPEGSFRGDFGAGTRLSVL.